This TCR beta chain was sequenced during a study of T-cell memory formation after mild COVID-19. As for the study in general: The study found TCR clusters largely donor specific. Whole-study findings and limits: Some SARS-CoV-2-responding clones were already detected in memory before infection.

5'RACE primed at constant segments yielded TCR alpha and TCR beta cDNA libraries bearing sample barcodes and UMIs. TCRdb used MiXCR to reprocess the 5' RACE reads, holding one entry per CDR3 protein. The sample records around 260,000 distinct CDR3 sequences, 15% to 20% being singletons. To note about this clonotype: Its antigen remains unknown.

The CDR3 consists of 16 residues. Germline V CDR1 and CDR2: SGHTA, FQGTGA. V shed 6 bases, J shed 4 bases, and the junction held 13 bases outside the gene matches. Sequencing input: PBMCs or a T cell subset sorted from them (not recorded which). This clonotype was sampled from a man younger than 30 who had mild COVID-19 (a few samples of this study predate the infection). Cell type and time point are not known. This rearrangement joins TRBV7-3 to TRBJ2-3; TRBD2 aligns across 7 bases. The CDR3 loop is CASSQGGGGLPDTQYF. The CDR3 DNA is TGTGCCAGCAGTCAGGGCGGCGGGGGACTCCCAGATACGCAGTATTTT.